This paragraph reports one T cell receptor (beta chain). TCRdb keeps only in-frame clones here, not all; method: immunoSEQ multiplex PCR. The data hold about 270,000 clones, with approximately 86% observed a single time. Germline V CDR1 and CDR2: MDHEN, SYDVKM. The CDR3 is 16 residues long. The junction had 11 bases not matched to a gene; V was cut back by 4 bases and J by 5 bases. The source of the sample is a study of blood T cell repertoires in COVID-19. Participants, about 18 to 90 years old, spanned around 25 US areas. The receptor was derived from a woman aged 18-30 years who had recovered from COVID-19. The V call is TRBV28, the J call TRBJ2-7; 10 nucleotides agree with TRBD1. Sequenced sample: PBMCs or T cells enriched from blood (not recorded which). The CDR3 sequence is CASSSPGQGFGNEQYF. Here the CDR3 DNA reads TGTGCCAGCAGTTCTCCGGGACAGGGGTTTGGGAACGAGCAGTACTTC.